This entry features one T cell receptor (beta chain) sequence. This specimen comes from a study of blood T cell repertoires in COVID-19. This CDR3 is built from 15 residues. In germline, CDR1 is SEHNR, CDR2 FQNEAQ (reference sequence). Germline trimming cut 8 bases from V and 4 bases from J; bases unmatched to any gene: 11. Authors' data handling: Cell counts per sample came from amplifying reference gene primers. The protocol was immunoSEQ multiplex PCR, while the TCRdb copy is restricted to in-frame clones and leaves out a portion. That table supplies the V and J calls and clone size; D and trimming were determined from the DNA. Of tens of thousands of clones in the sample, 85% to 90% are singletons; the top ten hold 15% to 20%.

Sequenced input: peripheral blood. This sequence originates from a woman aged 60 to 75 with COVID-19, enrolled during active disease. The V call is TRBV7-9, the J call TRBJ2-5, with TRBD2 identical over 9 bases. The CDR3 region has the DNA TGTGCCAGCCGACCGACTAGCGGTGGAAGAGAGACCCAGTACTTC. It specifies CASRPTSGGRETQYF. Based on the CDR3 plus reference TRBV7-9 and TRBJ2-5, the full variable domain is DTGVSQNPRHKITKRGQNVTFRCDPISEHNRLYWYRQTLGQGPEFLTYFQNEAQLEKSRLLSDRFSAERPKGSFSTLEIQRTEQGDSAMYLCASRPTSGGRETQYFGPGTRLLVL.